This T cell receptor (beta chain) was sequenced during a study of T cell repertoires in cytomegalovirus infection (dated by TCRdb to the late 2010s). Broadly, across the study: The peptide stimulations were aimed at well-studied HLA-B-restricted epitopes as well as recently identified HLA-C-restricted CMV epitopes, whose presentation resists viral immunomodulation. The HLA type of each donor mattered for the analysis, because public TCR beta signatures pointed to carriage of CMV infection along with the matching HLA type. Beyond this particular receptor, the publication reports: The ex vivo response was dominated by HLA-C-restricted CMV-specific TCR beta clonotypes, and the single most frequent clonotype in two of eight donors was supplied by these HLA-C-restricted clonotypes. In both this cohort and an independent cohort of some 350 donors, the cumulative frequency of public TCR beta family members distinguished carriers of CMV infection plus the relevant HLA type.

As concerns this clonotype: Its binding antigen is unknown. There are no base qualities to consult, and no much larger clone falls within one base.

The sample's treatment or condition, from its label and the paper: in vitro stimulation with specific CMV peptide epitopes to enrich CMV-specific T cells. The sequencing machine was an Illumina HiSeq 1500. TCRdb applied fastp at Q25 and MiXCR to the public reads, then kept only in-frame beta chains. Entries are consolidated by CDR3 protein sequence, retaining the most common genes and DNA. For this sample there are hundreds of thousands of distinct CDR3 sequences; 25% to 30% appear just once. In total, the top ten clones hold 20% of the sample. The germline V gene specifies MDHEN as CDR1 and SYDVKM as CDR2. Trimming leaves V shorter by 2 bases and J shorter by 4 bases, with the junction holding 9 bases beyond the gene matches. The CDR3 runs 16 amino acids, cysteine and phenylalanine included. The retained sequence is limited to the CDR3, 48 bases, with the frame set at the first base.

The material sequenced was cultured PBMCs, taken from culture after CMV antigen stimulation. In this chain, TRBV28 is recombined with TRBJ2-7; 9 junctional bases match TRBD1. This receptor was obtained from a human donor in good health (CMV status not recorded). Some clones in this sample may be carry-over from other donors' samples. The sequence in DNA is TGTGCCAGCAGTTTAACCCGGGACAGGGTGAAGTACGAGCAGTACTTC. The resulting protein is CASSLTRDRVKYEQYF.